Listed below are T cell receptor beta chains from one sample, sequenced in a study of blood T cell repertoires in COVID-19. Clones were sequenced by immunoSEQ multiplex PCR, and TCRdb holds only the in-frame ones, with some missing. The sample has approximately 240,000 clones; 80% to 90% are singletons. Sequenced: peripheral blood. The source is a man aged 50 or older with acute or convalescent COVID-19. The CDR3 runs from the conserved cysteine through the conserved F or W. The D gene is left open where the match is weak. Size tells how often a clone was seen (once, few, many) or the class of an expanded clone, and some rows leave it out.

TRBV30	17	TRBJ1-3	.	.	CAWKDPRGINSGNTIYF	TGTGCCTGGAAAGACCCCAGGGGAATAAACTCTGGAAACACCATATATTTT
TRBV2	13	TRBJ1-1	few	.	CASKDSLNTEAFF	TGTGCCAGCAAGGACAGCTTGAACACTGAAGCTTTCTTT
TRBV5-4	16	TRBJ2-3	.	TRBD2	CASSRGGTVSTDTQYF	TGTGCCAGCAGCCGGGGGGGGACCGTTAGCACAGATACGCAGTATTTT
TRBV5-1	14	TRBJ1-4	once	.	CASSDTGGYEKLFF	TGCGCCAGCAGCGACACTGGGGGGTATGAAAAACTGTTTTTT
TRBV30	12	TRBJ2-4	few	.	CAWQLAKNIQYF	TGTGCCTGGCAATTGGCCAAAAACATTCAGTACTTC
TRBV9	14	TRBJ2-3	few	TRBD1	CASSLGQTTDTQYF	TGTGCCAGCAGCCTGGGACAGACCACAGATACGCAGTATTTT
TRBV4-1	15	TRBJ1-1	.	TRBD1	CASSHPGTGGTEAFF	TGCGCCAGCAGCCATCCCGGGACAGGGGGCACTGAAGCTTTCTTT
TRBV2	19	TRBJ2-1	.	TRBD2	CASSELGTSGRVGYNEQFF	TGTGCCAGCAGTGAATTAGGGACTAGCGGGAGGGTGGGGTACAATGAGCAGTTCTTC
TRBV6-5	10	TRBJ2-7	.	.	CAGGFYEQYF	TGTGCCGGCGGATTCTACGAGCAGTACTTC
TRBV9	12	TRBJ1-2	once	.	CASSEGRAGYTF	TGTGCCAGCAGCGAAGGGAGGGCAGGCTACACCTTC
TRBV5-1	17	TRBJ1-1	few	.	CASRDLDRGQRGTEAFF	TGCGCCAGCAGAGATCTGGACCGAGGACAGAGGGGAACTGAAGCTTTCTTT
TRBV19	16	TRBJ1-2	.	TRBD1	CASSIEDREDFYGYTF	TGTGCCAGTAGTATAGAAGACAGGGAAGACTTCTATGGCTACACCTTC
TRBV21-1	13	TRBJ2-7	.	.	CANSRAGGPEQYF	TGTGCCAACAGCCGGGCAGGGGGGCCCGAGCAGTACTTC
TRBV11-2	14	TRBJ1-3	.	.	CASSQQGTGNTIYF	TGTGCCAGCAGCCAGCAGGGTACTGGAAACACCATATATTTT